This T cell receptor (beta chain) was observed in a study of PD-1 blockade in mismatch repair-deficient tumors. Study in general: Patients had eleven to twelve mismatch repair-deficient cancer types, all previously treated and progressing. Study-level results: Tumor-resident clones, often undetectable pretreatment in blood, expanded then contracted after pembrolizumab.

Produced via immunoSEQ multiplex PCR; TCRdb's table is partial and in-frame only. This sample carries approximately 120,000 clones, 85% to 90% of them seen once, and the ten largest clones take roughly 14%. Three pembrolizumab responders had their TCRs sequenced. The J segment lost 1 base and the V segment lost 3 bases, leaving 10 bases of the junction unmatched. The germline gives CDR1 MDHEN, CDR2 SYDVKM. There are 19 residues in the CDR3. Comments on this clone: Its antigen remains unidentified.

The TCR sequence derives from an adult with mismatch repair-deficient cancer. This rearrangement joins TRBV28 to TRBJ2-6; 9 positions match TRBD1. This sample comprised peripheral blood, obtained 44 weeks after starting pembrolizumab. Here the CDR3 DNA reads TGTGCCAGCAGTTTGACGACAGGGGGGTCCATTTCTGGGGCCAACGTCCTGACTTTC. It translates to CASSLTTGGSISGANVLTF.